This T cell receptor (beta chain) was captured by sequencing in a study of cytomegalovirus exposure and HLA in healthy donors. Study-level findings and limits: Many donors carried some public TCRs, although rarity characterized most TCR sequences. The authors reported that TCR beta sequences could predict HLA-A and HLA-B alleles. These predictions were accurate for most subjects in the first cohort. TCR beta V- and J-gene trimming was later associated with a missense DCLRE1C variant.

The PCR ran on 60 Vbeta and 13 Jbeta primers. This table comes from immunoSEQ multiplex PCR, and its TCRdb copy is limited to in-frame clones, with some not included. The data contain 120,000 or so clones, 81% of them singletons. Of note for this clone: Its antigen remains unidentified.

CDR3 size: 15 residues. Unmatched junction bases numbered 9, after V lost 5 bases and J lost 8 bases. Germline CDR1 is SGHTA and CDR2 is FQGNSA. This sequence originates from a man between 18 and 29 years old in good health and CMV-seropositive. The genes are TRBV7-2 and TRBJ1-2; 12 bases agree with TRBD1. The sequenced sample consisted of PBMCs. The CDR3 coding sequence is TGTGCCAGCAGCGCAACGGGACAGGGGGCGCGGGGCTACACCTTC. This gives the protein CASSATGQGARGYTF.